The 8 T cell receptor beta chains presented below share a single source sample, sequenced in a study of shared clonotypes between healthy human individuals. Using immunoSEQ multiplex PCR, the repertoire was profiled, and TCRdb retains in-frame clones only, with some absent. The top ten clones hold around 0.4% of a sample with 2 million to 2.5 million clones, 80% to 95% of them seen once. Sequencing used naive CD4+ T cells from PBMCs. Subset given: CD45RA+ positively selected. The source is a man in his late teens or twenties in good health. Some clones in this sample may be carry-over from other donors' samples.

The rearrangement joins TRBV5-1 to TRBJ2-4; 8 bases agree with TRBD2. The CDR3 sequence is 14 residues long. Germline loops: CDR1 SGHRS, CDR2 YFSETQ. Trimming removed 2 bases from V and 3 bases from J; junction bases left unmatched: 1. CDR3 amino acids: CASSLAGVKNIQYF. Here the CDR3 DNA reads TGCGCCAGCAGCTTAGCGGGAGTCAAAAACATTCAGTACTTC.

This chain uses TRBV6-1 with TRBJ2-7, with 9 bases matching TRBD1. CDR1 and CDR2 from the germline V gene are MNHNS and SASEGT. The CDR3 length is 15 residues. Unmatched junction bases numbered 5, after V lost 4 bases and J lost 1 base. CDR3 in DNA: TGTGCCAGCAGTGGCGCCGGGACAGGGTCCTACGAGCAGTACTTC. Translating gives CASSGAGTGSYEQYF.

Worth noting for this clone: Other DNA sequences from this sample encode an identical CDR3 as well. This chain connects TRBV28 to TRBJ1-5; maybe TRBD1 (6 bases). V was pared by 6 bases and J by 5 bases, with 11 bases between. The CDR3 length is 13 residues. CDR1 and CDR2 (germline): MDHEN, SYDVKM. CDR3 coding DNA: TGTGCCAGCAGGGAACAGGGATATCAGCCCCAGCATTTT. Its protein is CASREQGYQPQHF.

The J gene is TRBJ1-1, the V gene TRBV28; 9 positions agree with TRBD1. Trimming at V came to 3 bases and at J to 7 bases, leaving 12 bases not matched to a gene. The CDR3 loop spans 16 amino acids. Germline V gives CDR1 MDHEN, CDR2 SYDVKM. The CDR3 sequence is CASSLSGQGGRREAFF. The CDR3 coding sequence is TGTGCCAGCAGTTTGTCGGGACAGGGAGGGCGGCGTGAAGCTTTCTTT. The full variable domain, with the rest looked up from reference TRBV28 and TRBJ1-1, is DVKVTQSSRYLVKRTGEKVFLECVQDMDHENMFWYRQDPGLGLRLIYFSYDVKMKEKGDIPEGYSVSREKKERFSLILESASTNQTSMYLCASSLSGQGGRREAFFGQGTRLTVV.

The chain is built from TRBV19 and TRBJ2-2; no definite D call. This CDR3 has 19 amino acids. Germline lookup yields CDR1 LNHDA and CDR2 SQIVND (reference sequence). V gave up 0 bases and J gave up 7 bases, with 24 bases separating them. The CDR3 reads CASSIDRWQREAERGELFF. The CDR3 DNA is TGTGCCAGTAGTATAGATCGATGGCAAAGGGAAGCTGAGCGCGGGGAGCTGTTTTTT.

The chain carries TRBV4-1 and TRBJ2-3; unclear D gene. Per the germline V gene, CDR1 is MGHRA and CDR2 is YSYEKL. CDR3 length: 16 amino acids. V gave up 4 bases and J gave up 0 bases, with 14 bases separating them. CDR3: CASSLSGSSSTDTQYF. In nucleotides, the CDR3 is TGCGCCAGCAGCCTTTCCGGATCTTCAAGCACAGATACGCAGTATTTT.

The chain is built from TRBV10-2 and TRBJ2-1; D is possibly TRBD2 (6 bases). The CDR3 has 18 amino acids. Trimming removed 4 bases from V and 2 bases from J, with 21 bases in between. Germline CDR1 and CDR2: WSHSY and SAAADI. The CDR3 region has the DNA TGCGCCAGCAGTGTATATTCGGGCTTAGCGGAGACCTACAATGAGCAGTTCTTC. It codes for CASSVYSGLAETYNEQFF.

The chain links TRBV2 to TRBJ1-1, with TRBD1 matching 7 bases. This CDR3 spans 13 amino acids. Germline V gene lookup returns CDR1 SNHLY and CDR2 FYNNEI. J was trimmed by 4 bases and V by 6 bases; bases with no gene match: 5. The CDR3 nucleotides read TGTGCCAGCAGACTCCAGGGGGTCACTGAAGCTTTCTTT. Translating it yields CASRLQGVTEAFF.